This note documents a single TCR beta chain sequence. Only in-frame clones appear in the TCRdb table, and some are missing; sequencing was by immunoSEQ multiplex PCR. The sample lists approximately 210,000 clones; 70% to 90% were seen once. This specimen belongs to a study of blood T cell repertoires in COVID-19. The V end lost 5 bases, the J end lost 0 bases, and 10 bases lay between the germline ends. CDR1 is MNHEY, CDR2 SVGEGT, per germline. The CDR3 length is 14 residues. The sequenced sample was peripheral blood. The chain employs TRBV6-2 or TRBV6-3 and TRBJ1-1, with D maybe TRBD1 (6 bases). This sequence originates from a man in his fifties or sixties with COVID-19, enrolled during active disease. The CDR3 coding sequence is TGTGCCAGCAGTGACGGACAGTTGAACACTGAAGCTTTCTTT. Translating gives CASSDGQLNTEAFF.